The 17 T cell receptor beta chains below all came from one sample that was sequenced in a study of memory CD4+ T cells and cytomegalovirus serostatus. The data were produced by immunoSEQ multiplex PCR, yet TCRdb's version contains in-frame clones alone and is incomplete. The top ten hold roughly 0.85% of the sample, which has about 82,000 clones, approximately 80% seen once. The sort gate was single viable CD3+CD4+CD8-CD45RO+ cells for memory CD4+ T cells. The source material was memory CD4+ T cells from blood. These receptors were taken from an adult in good health and CMV-seronegative.

The rearrangement joins TRBV10-1 to TRBJ2-1, with D perhaps being TRBD1 or TRBD2 (5 bases each). Germline CDR1 is WNHNN and CDR2 is SYGVQD (reference sequence). The CDR3 has 12 amino acids. V lost 9 bases to trimming and J lost 5 bases, with 11 bases between them. The CDR3 sequence: CASPRDDNEQFF. In DNA, the CDR3 is TGCGCCAGTCCCAGGGACGACAATGAGCAGTTCTTC.

This clone has more than one count but fewer than ten. The rearrangement links TRBV7-3 to TRBJ2-3; 10 positions match TRBD2. CDR3 length equals 16 residues. Per the germline V gene, CDR1 is SGHTA and CDR2 is FQGTGA. The trim removed 2 bases at V and 1 base at J, leaving 3 bases unmatched. CDR3 loop: CASSLGGLAGTDTQYF. The CDR3 region has the DNA TGTGCCAGCAGCTTAGGCGGACTAGCGGGCACAGATACGCAGTATTTT.

The gene calls are TRBV7-9 and TRBJ2-5, with 8 bases matching TRBD2. J lost 4 bases, V lost 2 bases, and 6 bases had no gene match. Germline values: CDR1 SEHNR, CDR2 FQNEAQ (reference sequence). This CDR3 has 15 amino acids. Here the CDR3 DNA reads TGTGCCAGCAGCTTAAAGGTGGCGGGGGGAGAGACCCAGTACTTC. It translates to CASSLKVAGGETQYF.

The chain joins TRBV30 to TRBJ2-7; tentative D call: TRBD1 (6 bases). The CDR3 runs to 11 residues. Germline assignment: CDR1 GTSNPN and CDR2 SVGIG (reference sequence). V was clipped by 4 bases and J by 6 bases, with 10 bases between them. The CDR3 sequence is CAWNRVGEQYF. The CDR3 DNA reads as TGTGCCTGGAACAGGGTGGGCGAGCAGTACTTC. Supplemented by reference TRBV30 and TRBJ2-7, the full variable domain reads SQTIHQWPATLVQPVGSPLSLECTVEGTSNPNLYWYRQAAGRGLQLLFYSVGIGQISSEVPQNLSASRPQDRQFILSSKKLLLSDSGFYLCAWNRVGEQYFGPGTRLTVT.

J is TRBJ2-7 and V is TRBV30; no reliable D call. The CDR3 contains 11 residues. In germline, CDR1 is GTSNPN, CDR2 SVGIG (reference sequence). V was pared by 8 bases and J by 0 bases, with 8 bases between. The CDR3 region is CALRNSYEQYF. CDR3 nucleotide sequence: TGTGCCCTCCGCAACTCCTACGAGCAGTACTTC.

This clone was picked up a small number of times. The chain combines TRBV18 with TRBJ1-1; D might be TRBD1 (6 bases). The V and J ends lost 10 bases and 0 bases respectively, with 12 bases between them. The germline gives CDR1 KGHSH, CDR2 LQKENI. The CDR3 is made up of 13 amino acids. CDR3 region: CATQGTLNTEAFF. The CDR3 coding sequence is TGTGCCACGCAAGGGACACTGAACACTGAAGCTTTCTTT.

CDR3 nucleotide sequence: TGTGCCAGCAGCTTGGGCGTATTTGGTGGCTACACCTTC. Protein product: CASSLGVFGGYTF. The chain uses TRBV5-6 and TRBJ1-2, with D unclear. The CDR3 runs 13 residues. The V gene's germline CDR1 is SGHDT and CDR2 YYEEEE. The V gene lost 0 bases and the J gene lost 7 bases, with 10 bases spanning the gap.

This clone has just a few counts. The CDR3, as DNA: TGCGCCAGCAGCCGATTACAGGGGCCTCGATTAAGCTCCTATAATTCACCCCTCCACTTT. Its translation: CASSRLQGPRLSSYNSPLHF. The chain has TRBV4-1 and TRBJ1-6; 7 bases are shared with TRBD1. Germline lookup yields CDR1 MGHRA and CDR2 YSYEKL. The ends lost 4 bases at V and 0 bases at J; junction bases unmatched: 15. The CDR3 has 20 amino acids.

This CDR3 is CASSSGQGWGNQPQHF. Here the CDR3 DNA reads TGTGCCAGCAGCTCGGGACAGGGCTGGGGCAATCAGCCCCAGCATTTT. V gene TRBV7-8 combines with J gene TRBJ1-5, with TRBD1 identical over 9 bases. Trimming at V came to 4 bases and at J to 2 bases, leaving 6 bases not matched to a gene. The CDR3 sequence is 16 residues long. CDR1 SGHVS and CDR2 FQNEAQ come from the germline V gene.

J is TRBJ2-2 and V is TRBV5-1, with 12 bases that match TRBD1. CDR1 SGHRS and CDR2 YFSETQ come from the germline V gene. J lost 6 bases, V lost 9 bases, and 12 bases had no gene match. The length of the CDR3 is 16 residues. In nucleotides, the CDR3 is TGCGCCACCTCACCCGCGGGACAGGGGGCGTCCGGGGAGCTGTTTTTT. It yields the protein CATSPAGQGASGELFF.

This clone appeared a few times. The chain employs TRBV18 and TRBJ1-6; no reliable D call. Germline CDR1 is KGHSH and CDR2 is LQKENI. V dropped 4 bases and J dropped 3 bases, with 4 bases sitting between them. The CDR3 spans 13 residues. CDR3 nucleotide sequence: TGTGCCAGCTCACTAAACTATAATTCACCCCTCCACTTT. Its protein is CASSLNYNSPLHF.

The rearrangement joins TRBV7-8 to TRBJ1-2; D is undetermined. V lost 5 bases and J 2 bases, leaving 9 bases between the germline ends. CDR1 SGHVS and CDR2 FQNEAQ come from the germline V gene. The CDR3 runs to 13 residues. The CDR3 here is CASSPQENYGYTF. CDR3 bases: TGTGCCAGCAGCCCCCAGGAAAACTATGGCTACACCTTC.

V is TRBV18 and J is TRBJ1-1; D possibly corresponds to TRBD1 (6 bases). The V end lost 1 base, the J end lost 5 bases, and 14 bases lay between the germline ends. The germline V gene has CDR1 KGHSH and CDR2 LQKENI. This CDR3 spans 15 amino acids. The CDR3 nucleotides read TGTGCCAGCTCACCACAAGGGGGAGAGGAAACTGAAGCTTTCTTT. This codes for CASSPQGGEETEAFF.

The V gene is TRBV19, the J gene TRBJ2-2, with a possible D match to TRBD1 (6 bases). V gave up 5 bases and J gave up 7 bases, with 11 bases separating them. The CDR3 is 13 residues long. Per germline, CDR1 LNHDA and CDR2 SQIVND (reference sequence). The CDR3 coding sequence is TGTGCCAGTAGTCAAGAGGGGGACGGGGAGCTGTTTTTT. It yields the protein CASSQEGDGELFF. The entire variable domain, with the rest obtained from reference TRBV19 and TRBJ2-2, is as follows: DGGITQSPKYLFRKEGQNVTLSCEQNLNHDAMYWYRQDPGQGLRLIYYSQIVNDFQKGDIAEGYSVSREKKESFPLTVTSAQKNPTAFYLCASSQEGDGELFFGEGSRLTVL.

This clone was seen a few times. The rearrangement joins TRBV4-3 to TRBJ1-4; 7 positions agree with TRBD1. Germline lookup yields CDR1 LGHNA and CDR2 YSLEER. The V and J ends lost 3 bases and 8 bases, in that order; junction bases with no gene match: 3. The CDR3 is made up of 13 amino acids. The CDR3 region is CASSQDRTEKLFF. CDR3 in DNA: TGCGCCAGCAGCCAGGACAGGACCGAAAAACTGTTTTTT.

This clone was detected only a few times. The chain couples TRBV19 to TRBJ2-1; D call uncertain. V dropped 7 bases and J dropped 5 bases, with 15 bases sitting between them. CDR1 and CDR2 (germline): LNHDA, SQIVND (reference sequence). This CDR3 has 14 amino acids. This chain's CDR3 is CASTLIFYHNEQFF. The CDR3 DNA follows: TGTGCCAGTACCCTCATTTTCTACCACAATGAGCAGTTCTTC.

This chain joins TRBV6-1 and TRBJ1-2; D is uncertain. V lost 1 base, J lost 0 bases, and 21 bases lay in between. The CDR3 runs to 19 residues. Germline-derived CDR1 and CDR2 are MNHNS and SASEGT. DNA for the CDR3: TGTGCCAGCAGTGAAGGCCGGGAAGAGGGCTTCCACTCTAACTATGGCTACACCTTC. This encodes CASSEGREEGFHSNYGYTF.